The 18 T cell receptor beta chains reported below all come from one sample, sequenced in a study of shared clonotypes between healthy human individuals. CD45RO negativity and positive selection for CCR7 defined naive CD8 cells, a population that excluded terminally differentiated effector memory CD45RA+ cells. The repertoire was sequenced with immunoSEQ multiplex PCR; TCRdb's copy has only in-frame clones and lacks some. This sample carries about 2.1 million clones, about 93% of them seen once, and the ten largest clones take around 1.7%. Sequencing was carried out using naive CD8+ T cells from PBMCs. Every receptor here comes from a man aged 18-30 years in good health. Some clones in this sample may be carry-over from other donors' samples.

V gene TRBV15 combines with J gene TRBJ2-7, with 8 bases matching TRBD1. The CDR3 runs 15 residues. The J segment lost 3 bases and the V segment lost 4 bases, leaving 8 bases of the junction unmatched. Germline values: CDR1 LNHNV, CDR2 YYDKDF (reference sequence). The chain's CDR3 is CATSKTGAIIYEQYF. CDR3 nucleotide sequence: TGTGCCACCAGCAAGACAGGGGCGATTATCTACGAGCAGTACTTC. The full variable domain, in which reference TRBV15 and TRBJ2-7 provide the parts outside the CDR3, is DAMVIQNPRYQVTQFGKPVTLSCSQTLNHNVMYWYQQKSSQAPKLLFHYYDKDFNNEADTPDNFQSRRPNTSFCFLDIRSPGLGDTAMYLCATSKTGAIIYEQYFGPGTRLTVT.

V is TRBV28 and J is TRBJ2-7; unclear D gene. Germline loops: CDR1 MDHEN, CDR2 SYDVKM. Trimming stripped 5 bases from V and 0 bases from J, with 11 bases between. This CDR3 region has 14 residues. CDR3 sequence: CASSKARTSYEQYF. As DNA, the CDR3 is TGTGCCAGCAGTAAAGCCCGAACCTCCTACGAGCAGTACTTC.

As concerns this clone: Different DNA sequences within this sample yield the same CDR3. J is TRBJ2-1 and V is TRBV20-1, with no clear D. The CDR3 is made up of 11 amino acids. The germline V gene encodes CDR1 DFQATT and CDR2 SNEGSKA (reference sequence). Trimming stripped 5 bases from V and 0 bases from J, with 2 bases between. For the CDR3, the DNA is TGCAGTGCTCCCTCCTACAATGAGCAGTTCTTC. It codes for CSAPSYNEQFF.

The rearrangement uses TRBV27 and TRBJ2-3; no firm D call. The CDR3 runs 15 residues. Germline-derived CDR1 and CDR2 are MNHEY and SMNVEV (reference sequence). Trimming shortened V by 3 bases and J by 1 base, and 11 bases separated the two germline ends. The CDR3 bases are TGTGCCAGCAGTTTTCGAGGAGACGGCACAGATACGCAGTATTTT. Its translation: CASSFRGDGTDTQYF.

The chain uses TRBV27 and TRBJ2-7; 9 bases align to TRBD1. From germline, CDR1 is MNHEY and CDR2 SMNVEV (reference sequence). The CDR3 length is 17 residues. After removal of 4 bases from V and 3 bases from J, the junction contained 13 bases not matched to a gene. This CDR3 is CASSSTSGTGKFYEQYF. As DNA, the CDR3 is TGTGCCAGCAGTTCAACCTCCGGGACAGGGAAGTTCTACGAGCAGTACTTC.

In this sample, this clone turned up once. The V gene is TRBV10-3, the J gene TRBJ2-7; tentative D call: TRBD1 (6 bases). Trimming removed 11 bases at V and 2 bases at J, with 7 bases between. CDR1 is ENHRY, CDR2 SYGVKD, per germline. This CDR3 contains 10 residues. This CDR3 reads CAAGAYEQYF. The DNA of the CDR3 is TGTGCCGCAGGGGCCTACGAGCAGTACTTC.

The gene calls are TRBV27 and TRBJ2-3, with 7 nucleotides matching TRBD2. The CDR3 loop spans 16 amino acids. Germline CDR1 MNHEY, CDR2 SMNVEV (reference sequence). The V and J ends lost 8 bases and 5 bases, in that order; junction bases with no gene match: 16. The CDR3 sequence: CASHPRVGRGRDTQYF. CDR3 nucleotide sequence: TGTGCCAGCCACCCCCGAGTCGGGCGCGGGAGAGATACGCAGTATTTT.

The chain uses TRBV6-6 and TRBJ2-2; D is unclear. Germline V gene lookup returns CDR1 MNHNY and CDR2 SVGAGI (reference sequence). This CDR3 has 10 residues. The V end was cut by 8 bases, the J end by 7 bases, with 5 bases between. The CDR3: CASSGGELFF. CDR3 DNA: TGTGCCAGCTCTGGCGGGGAGCTGTTTTTT.

This chain connects TRBV4-2 to TRBJ1-2; the match to TRBD1 covers 7 bases. CDR1 is LGHNA, CDR2 YNFKEQ, per germline. The CDR3 runs 17 residues. After removal of 2 bases from V and 4 bases from J, the junction contained 13 bases not matched to a gene. The CDR3 nucleotides read TGTGCCAGCAGCCAACTAGGGCGGGACTACAGGGGCTATGGCTACACCTTC. Translating gives CASSQLGRDYRGYGYTF.

V and J are TRBV9 and TRBJ2-1; D remains unclear. This CDR3 has 15 residues. Trimming cost V 4 bases and J 8 bases, with 19 bases left between them. CDR1 is SGDLS, CDR2 YYNGEE, per germline. The CDR3 DNA reads as TGTGCCAGCAGCCCCCACTTTGGGTCTTTGGATGAGCAGTTCTTC. Protein product: CASSPHFGSLDEQFF.

The chain is built from TRBV28 and TRBJ1-1, with unresolved D. In germline, CDR1 is MDHEN, CDR2 SYDVKM. V lost 7 bases and J 10 bases, leaving 16 bases between the germline ends. The CDR3 has 12 residues. CDR3 amino acids: CASTYLRRAAFF. The CDR3 DNA follows: TGTGCCAGCACCTATCTAAGGCGGGCAGCTTTCTTT.

The chain links TRBV9 to TRBJ2-1; possible D gene TRBD1, 6 bases. The CDR3 has 13 residues. V was clipped by 4 bases and J by 8 bases, with 13 bases between them. Germline CDR1 reads SGDLS; CDR2 reads YYNGEE. As DNA, the CDR3 is TGTGCCAGCAGCTTTACAGGGTCCCATGAGCAGTTCTTC. Translating gives CASSFTGSHEQFF. The full variable domain, with the rest looked up from reference TRBV9 and TRBJ2-1, is DSGVTQTPKHLITATGQRVTLRCSPRSGDLSVYWYQQSLDQGLQFLIQYYNGEERAKGNILERFSAQQFPDLHSELNLSSLELGDSALYFCASSFTGSHEQFFGPGTRLTVL.

The chain combines TRBV25-1 with TRBJ2-6, with unresolved D. V gave up 2 bases and J gave up 12 bases, with 14 bases separating them. Germline CDR1 is MGHDK and CDR2 is SYGVNS. This CDR3 contains 14 residues. CDR3 in DNA: TGTGCCAGCAGTGAAGGCGGCAGCTCCACCGTCCTGACTTTC. Its protein product is CASSEGGSSTVLTF.

This rearrangement joins TRBV6-1 to TRBJ2-7, with a tentative D call TRBD1 (6 bases). The length of the CDR3 is 14 residues. CDR1 is MNHNS and CDR2 is SASEGT in the germline V gene. Trimming stripped 3 bases from V and 4 bases from J, with 13 bases between. CDR3: CASSDYWGPYEQYF. The CDR3 DNA sequence: TGTGCCAGCAGTGACTACTGGGGGCCGTACGAGCAGTACTTC.

A remark on this clone: This specimen includes other DNA sequences encoding the same CDR3. CDR3 in amino acids: CASSQEGRFYEQYF. The CDR3 coding sequence is TGCGCCAGCAGCCAAGAAGGCAGATTCTACGAGCAGTACTTC. The chain combines TRBV4-1 with TRBJ2-7; D ambiguous. In germline, CDR1 is MGHRA, CDR2 YSYEKL. The CDR3 totals 14 residues. V was pared by 0 bases and J by 3 bases, with 9 bases between.

CDR3 sequence: CASSEITGNVNTEAFF. CDR3 DNA sequence: TGTGCCAGCAGCGAAATTACAGGGAACGTTAACACTGAAGCTTTCTTT. The rearrangement uses TRBV27 and TRBJ1-1; a possible D gene is TRBD1 (6 bases). The V gene lost 6 bases and the J gene lost 2 bases, with 19 bases spanning the gap. This CDR3 spans 16 amino acids. Germline V gives CDR1 MNHEY, CDR2 SMNVEV (reference sequence).

This chain joins TRBV7-9 and TRBJ2-3, with no clear D. The ends were cut back, 4 bases at V and 5 bases at J, with 16 bases in the middle. This CDR3 comprises 15 residues. CDR1 SEHNR and CDR2 FQNEAQ come from the germline V gene (reference sequence). CDR3 DNA: TGTGCCAGCAGCTCCAACTATGCAACGGGAGATACGCAGTATTTT. This gives the protein CASSSNYATGDTQYF.

Turning to this clone: Other nucleotide sequences from this sample produce the same CDR3. This rearrangement joins TRBV11-2 to TRBJ1-5; D perhaps matches TRBD1 (6 bases). Trimming took 5 bases from V and 0 from J, leaving 11 bases between them. The CDR3 consists of 15 residues. Germline-derived CDR1 and CDR2 are SGHAT and FQNNGV. The CDR3 DNA is TGTGCCAGCAGCCCGACAGGAGGTAGCAATCAGCCCCAGCATTTT. Protein product: CASSPTGGSNQPQHF.